The 9 T cell receptor beta chains presented below share a single source sample, sequenced in a study of identical twins. TCRdb reanalysed the 5' RACE reads using MiXCR and keeps one entry per CDR3 protein. The sample has hundreds of thousands of distinct CDR3 sequences, approximately 21% seen once. The same data also went into a second study, on T cells expressing NK-cell markers.

Sequencing was performed on PBMCs. The receptors were gathered from a woman between 18 and 29 years old in good health.

The chain uses TRBV9 and TRBJ2-5; D is tentatively TRBD1 or TRBD2 (5 bases each). Germline lookup yields CDR1 SGDLS and CDR2 YYNGEE. The CDR3 is 15 amino acids. Trimming removed 2 bases at V and 2 bases at J, with 13 bases between. The CDR3 nucleotides are TGTGCCAGCAGCGTCGGATCAGGGAGACAAGAGACCCAGTACTTC. Translated, it gives CASSVGSGRQETQYF.

J is TRBJ1-1 and V is TRBV10-2, with D uncertain. The CDR3 loop spans 14 amino acids. Per the germline V gene, CDR1 is WSHSY and CDR2 is SAAADI. The V and J ends lost 4 bases and 5 bases respectively, with 14 bases between them. CDR3 residues: CASSGHRTRTEAFF. In DNA, the CDR3 is TGCGCCAGCAGTGGACACCGCACCCGGACTGAAGCTTTCTTT.

The rearrangement uses TRBV7-2 and TRBJ2-5; D may be TRBD1 or TRBD2 (5 bases each). Deletions cut 5 bases from V and 3 bases from J, with 16 bases between. CDR3 size: 15 residues. Germline V gives CDR1 SGHTA, CDR2 FQGNSA. The CDR3 sequence is CASSPGRVAKETQYF. As DNA, the CDR3 is TGTGCCAGCAGCCCGGGCAGGGTAGCGAAAGAGACCCAGTACTTC.

The table lists this clonotype with many counts. The chain is built from TRBV20-1 and TRBJ2-4, with 9 bases that match TRBD2. The germline CDR1 and CDR2 sequences are DFQATT and SNEGSKA (reference sequence). The CDR3 spans 17 residues. J gave up 0 bases and V 0 bases, and 6 bases lay outside the gene matches. In DNA form, the CDR3 reads TGCAGTGCTAGAGATCTAGCGGGAAGATTAGCCAAAAACATTCAGTACTTC. Its protein product is CSARDLAGRLAKNIQYF.

This clonotype was counted between two and nine times. This chain connects TRBV19 to TRBJ2-3, with 11 bases matching TRBD2. The CDR3 length is 16 residues. The junction had 11 bases not matched to a gene; V was cut back by 4 bases and J by 8 bases. The germline gives CDR1 LNHDA, CDR2 SQIVND (reference sequence). This chain's CDR3 is CASSTTSGTFVVTQYF. The CDR3 DNA reads TGTGCCAGTAGTACGACTAGCGGGACCTTCGTGGTTACGCAGTATTTT.

This clonotype showed up just a few times. This chain uses TRBV14 with TRBJ2-1; no clear D gene. The germline V gene has CDR1 SGHDN and CDR2 FVKESK. With 1 base removed from V and 9 bases from J, the gap between germline ends came to 13 bases. CDR3 size: 14 residues. CDR3: CASSQVFIDGEQFF. DNA of the CDR3: TGTGCCAGCAGCCAAGTTTTTATCGACGGTGAGCAGTTCTTC.

V gene TRBV5-1 combines with J gene TRBJ1-1, with D unresolved. The CDR3 covers 14 residues. The V end was cut by 0 bases, the J end by 4 bases, with 10 bases between. Germline loops: CDR1 SGHRS, CDR2 YFSETQ. In nucleotides, the CDR3 is TGCGCCAGCAGCTTGGCCAGTGCGGCCACTGAAGCTTTCTTT. Residues: CASSLASAATEAFF.

In its sample, this clonotype was seen many times. The J gene is TRBJ2-5, the V gene TRBV21-1; the D segment call TRBD1 is taken from the table without a DNA check. TRBV21-1 is classified as a pseudogene. The CDR3 loop spans 12 amino acids. CDR3 residues: CASNYREETQYF. CDR3 DNA: TGTGCCAGCAATTACCGGGAAGAGACCCAGTACTTC.

A few counts support this clonotype. The V gene is TRBV7-6, the J gene TRBJ2-1; TRBD2 agrees at 7 bases. Germline loops: CDR1 SGHVS, CDR2 FNYEAQ. The CDR3 covers 18 residues. The V gene end was trimmed by 1 base and the J gene end by 2 bases; junction bases not matched to a gene: 11. The CDR3, as DNA: TGTGCCAGCAGCTTAGTGGGTAGGGGCGGGAGAGCCTACAATGAGCAGTTCTTC. It is translated as CASSLVGRGGRAYNEQFF.